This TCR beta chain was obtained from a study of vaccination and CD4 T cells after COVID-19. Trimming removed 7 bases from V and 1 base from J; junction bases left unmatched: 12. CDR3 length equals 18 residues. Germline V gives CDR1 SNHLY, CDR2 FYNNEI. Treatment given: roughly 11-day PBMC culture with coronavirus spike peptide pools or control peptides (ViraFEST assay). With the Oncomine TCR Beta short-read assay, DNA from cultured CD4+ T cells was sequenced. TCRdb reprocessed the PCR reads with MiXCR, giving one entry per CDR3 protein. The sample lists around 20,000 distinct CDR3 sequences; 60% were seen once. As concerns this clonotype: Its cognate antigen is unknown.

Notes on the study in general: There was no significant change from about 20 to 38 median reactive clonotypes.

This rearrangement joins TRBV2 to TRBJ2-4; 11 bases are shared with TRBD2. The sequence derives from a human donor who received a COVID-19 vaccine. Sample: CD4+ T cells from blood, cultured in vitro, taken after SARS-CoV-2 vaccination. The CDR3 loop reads CASINPGASGGAKNIQYF. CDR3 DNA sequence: TGTGCCAGCATCAATCCCGGGGCTAGCGGGGGGGCCAAAAACATTCAGTACTTC.